A single sample is the source of the 29 T cell receptor beta chains below, sequenced in a study of blood T cell repertoires in COVID-19. TCRdb's table, derived via immunoSEQ multiplex PCR, lists solely in-frame clones and lacks some. The sample shows tens of thousands of clones, about nine tenths of them seen only once. Sequenced sample: peripheral blood. The receptors stem from a human donor with active COVID-19. The donor label of this sample is uncertain.

The chain has TRBV10-1 and TRBJ2-7, with 9 nucleotides matching TRBD1. CDR3 length: 14 residues. With V trimmed by 8 bases and J by 5 bases, 10 bases remained unmatched. Looked up from germline, CDR1 is WNHNN and CDR2 is SYGVQD (reference sequence). CDR3 amino acids: CASRAGQGENEQYF. Here the CDR3 DNA reads TGCGCCAGCCGGGCGGGACAGGGAGAAAACGAGCAGTACTTC.

V gene TRBV29-1 combines with J gene TRBJ2-1; 10 bases agree with TRBD1. This CDR3 contains 12 residues. Germline CDR1 reads SQVTM; CDR2 reads ANQGSEA. V trimming: 5 bases; J trimming: 9 bases; junction bases outside the gene matches: 4. Here the CDR3 DNA reads TGCAGCGTTCGGGACAGGGGCGCTGAGCAGTTCTTC. Residues: CSVRDRGAEQFF.

V and J are TRBV7-9 and TRBJ2-5; 7 nucleotides align to TRBD2. Germline CDR1 and CDR2: SEHNR and FQNEAQ (reference sequence). This CDR3 is built from 14 residues. After removal of 2 bases from V and 5 bases from J, the junction contained 5 bases not matched to a gene. The CDR3: CASSLRREFETQYF. CDR3 nucleotides: TGTGCCAGCAGCTTACGGCGGGAGTTTGAGACCCAGTACTTC.

V usage is TRBV19 and J usage is TRBJ1-1; the D gene is possibly TRBD1 (6 bases). The CDR3 is 12 amino acids. The germline V and J ends were trimmed by 6 bases and 3 bases, with 8 bases remaining between them. Germline-derived CDR1 and CDR2 are LNHDA and SQIVND (reference sequence). This CDR3 reads CASRYRDTEAFF. CDR3 DNA sequence: TGTGCCAGTAGATACAGGGACACTGAAGCTTTCTTT.

Only one count was recorded for this clone. This sequence joins TRBV6-5 and TRBJ2-7, with TRBD2 identical over 8 bases. Trimming at V came to 4 bases and at J to 2 bases, leaving 4 bases not matched to a gene. Germline CDR1 MNHEY, CDR2 SVGAGI. CDR3 size: 14 residues. CDR3 region: CASSSTGGPYEQYF. In DNA form, the CDR3 reads TGTGCCAGCAGTTCCACGGGGGGGCCCTACGAGCAGTACTTC.

This clone appeared a single time. The chain recombines TRBV7-3 with TRBJ2-1; 10 bases map to TRBD2. The ends lost 0 bases at V and 9 bases at J; junction bases unmatched: 8. The germline V gene encodes CDR1 SGHTA and CDR2 FQGTGA. This CDR3 is built from 16 residues. The CDR3 nucleotides are TGTGCCAGCAGCTTAACTCTAGCGGGAGAGGCTGGTGAGCAGTTCTTC. It specifies CASSLTLAGEAGEQFF.

The chain links TRBV9 to TRBJ2-3; D remains ambiguous. Per germline, CDR1 SGDLS and CDR2 YYNGEE. Trimming took 0 bases from V and 2 from J, leaving 10 bases between them. The CDR3 sequence is 15 residues long. The CDR3 here is CASSVGSRLTDTQYF. CDR3 sequence (DNA): TGTGCCAGCAGCGTAGGAAGCCGACTCACAGATACGCAGTATTTT.

The CDR3 sequence is CASSLAAGELFF. The CDR3 region has the DNA TGTGCCAGCAGCCTAGCGGCCGGGGAGCTGTTTTTT. The chain is built from TRBV28 and TRBJ2-2, with 7 bases fitting TRBD2. The V and J ends lost 6 bases and 6 bases, in that order; junction bases with no gene match: 1. This CDR3 has 12 amino acids. Germline V gives CDR1 MDHEN, CDR2 SYDVKM.

The rearrangement uses TRBV28 and TRBJ2-1, with 7 bases aligning to TRBD2. The germline gives CDR1 MDHEN, CDR2 SYDVKM. This CDR3 comprises 15 residues. J gave up 5 bases and V 3 bases, and 7 bases lay outside the gene matches. CDR3 amino acids: CASSLGGSKNNEQFF. Here the CDR3 DNA reads TGTGCCAGCAGTTTGGGCGGGAGCAAGAACAATGAGCAGTTCTTC.

This chain joins TRBV5-4 and TRBJ1-1; no definite D call. The CDR3 sequence is 15 residues long. Germline assignment: CDR1 SGHNT and CDR2 YYREEE (reference sequence). V lost 0 bases and J lost 1, with 10 bases in between. CDR3 sequence (DNA): TGTGCCAGCAGCTTGGGTAGATCTACGAACACTGAAGCTTTCTTT. Protein sequence: CASSLGRSTNTEAFF.

This chain connects TRBV11-2 to TRBJ2-7, with 7 bases fitting TRBD2. The trim removed 5 bases at V and 1 base at J, leaving 5 bases unmatched. Germline lookup yields CDR1 SGHAT and CDR2 FQNNGV. CDR3 length: 14 amino acids. In DNA form, the CDR3 reads TGTGCCAGCAGCCACAGCGGGGATTCCTACGAGCAGTACTTC. Protein sequence: CASSHSGDSYEQYF.

In its sample, this clone was seen once. This chain uses TRBV11-2 with TRBJ1-1; TRBD1 is a possible D gene (6 bases). This CDR3 contains 13 residues. Germline values: CDR1 SGHAT, CDR2 FQNNGV. Between the trimmed V and J ends, which lost 5 bases and 1 base, there was a span of 8 bases. CDR3: CASSQDRNTEAFF. In DNA form, the CDR3 reads TGTGCCAGCAGCCAGGACAGGAACACTGAAGCTTTCTTT.

This clone qualifies as medium-sized (0.01 to 0.1%). The chain combines TRBV9 with TRBJ2-7; the D gene is possibly TRBD1 (7 bases). CDR3 length: 14 residues. The germline V and J ends were trimmed by 4 bases and 3 bases, with 14 bases remaining between them. Germline CDR1 SGDLS, CDR2 YYNGEE. CDR3 bases: TGTGCCAGCAGCAACAGGGGAGCGGGCTACGAGCAGTACTTC. It codes for CASSNRGAGYEQYF. Together with reference TRBV9 and TRBJ2-7, the CDR3 gives the full variable domain: DSGVTQTPKHLITATGQRVTLRCSPRSGDLSVYWYQQSLDQGLQFLIQYYNGEERAKGNILERFSAQQFPDLHSELNLSSLELGDSALYFCASSNRGAGYEQYFGPGTRLTVT.

The chain combines TRBV9 with TRBJ2-1; 8 bases map to TRBD2. Trimming took 2 bases from V and 5 from J; bases not matched to a gene: 9. The CDR3 loop spans 16 amino acids. Germline V gene data show CDR1 as SGDLS and CDR2 as YYNGEE. Here the CDR3 DNA reads TGTGCCAGCAGCGTGGAACGGGTAGCGGGAAACAATGAGCAGTTCTTC. Translated: CASSVERVAGNNEQFF.

This chain connects TRBV6-5 to TRBJ2-7; 10 nucleotides line up with TRBD1. Germline CDR1 and CDR2: MNHEY and SVGAGI. The CDR3 contains 16 residues. Trimming cost V 3 bases and J 3 bases; bases outside gene matches: 8. For the CDR3, the DNA is TGTGCCAGCAGTTATTTTGGTGGACAGGGGGGCTACGAGCAGTACTTC. Translation gives CASSYFGGQGGYEQYF.

This rearrangement joins TRBV27 to TRBJ1-4, with 8 bases fitting TRBD1. V shed 9 bases, J shed 2 bases, and the junction held 26 bases outside the gene matches. The germline V gene has CDR1 MNHEY and CDR2 SMNVEV (reference sequence). The CDR3 contains 21 residues. The CDR3 coding sequence is TGTGCCAGGGGGGCTGCGGGTTCCTACAACGACAGGGGCCAGACTAATGAAAAACTGTTTTTT. Translation: CARGAAGSYNDRGQTNEKLFF.

V gene TRBV4-3 combines with J gene TRBJ2-3, with 12 bases that match TRBD2. The J segment lost 8 bases and the V segment lost 1 base, leaving 10 bases of the junction unmatched. The germline V gene encodes CDR1 LGHNA and CDR2 YSLEER. The CDR3 is made up of 17 amino acids. The CDR3 loop is CASSQGLLAGGPGTQYF. The CDR3 DNA follows: TGCGCCAGCAGCCAAGGACTTCTAGCGGGAGGGCCGGGTACGCAGTATTTT.

This sequence joins TRBV6-5 and TRBJ1-6; 9 bases line up with TRBD1. This CDR3 is 15 amino acids long. V shed 2 bases and J 8 bases; nucleotides not matched to a gene: 4. In germline, CDR1 is MNHEY, CDR2 SVGAGI. Here the CDR3 reads CASSYRDRVHSPLHF. The CDR3 DNA reads TGTGCCAGCAGTTACCGGGACAGGGTTCATTCACCCCTCCACTTT.

This chain links TRBV5-1 with TRBJ2-5; 7 nucleotides line up with TRBD2. The CDR3 is 13 residues long. Germline CDR1 reads SGHRS; CDR2 reads YFSETQ. After removal of 3 bases from V and 2 bases from J, the junction contained 1 base not matched to a gene. The DNA of the CDR3 is TGCGCCAGCAGCTACGGGGGGCAAGAGACCCAGTACTTC. This sequence encodes CASSYGGQETQYF.

This chain connects TRBV7-3 to TRBJ2-7, with 11 bases matching TRBD2. CDR3 length equals 16 residues. The V segment lost 2 bases and the J segment 7 bases; nucleotides outside the gene matches: 10. The germline V gene encodes CDR1 SGHTA and CDR2 FQGTGA. This chain's CDR3 is CASSLGGLAVMGEQYF. CDR3 in DNA: TGTGCCAGCAGCTTAGGGGGACTAGCGGTAATGGGAGAGCAGTACTTC. Together with reference TRBV7-3 and TRBJ2-7, the CDR3 gives the full variable domain: GAGVSQTPSNKVTEKGKYVELRCDPISGHTALYWYRQSLGQGPEFLIYFQGTGAADDSGLPNDRFFAVRPEGSVSTLKIQRTERGDSAVYLCASSLGGLAVMGEQYFGPGTRLTVT.

This clone showed up just a few times. The chain couples TRBV6-2 or TRBV6-3 to TRBJ1-5; weak D call: TRBD1 (6 bases). This CDR3 is built from 15 residues. CDR1 and CDR2 (germline): MNHEY, SVGEGT. V was trimmed by 4 bases and J by 2 bases, leaving 12 bases between them. The CDR3 region has the DNA TGTGCCAGCAGTTTGATGGCAGGGGGCAATCAGCCCCAGCATTTT. As protein: CASSLMAGGNQPQHF.

The J gene is TRBJ2-7, the V gene TRBV14, with 9 bases identical to TRBD1. The germline V gene has CDR1 SGHDN and CDR2 FVKESK. The CDR3 is 15 residues long. The V gene end was trimmed by 4 bases and the J gene end by 6 bases; junction bases not matched to a gene: 10. The CDR3 protein is CASSRDREMVREQYF. Here the CDR3 DNA reads TGTGCCAGCAGCCGGGACAGGGAAATGGTGCGCGAGCAGTACTTC.

This rearrangement joins TRBV2 to TRBJ2-3; D gene ambiguous. Germline V gene sequence: CDR1 SNHLY, CDR2 FYNNEI. This CDR3 spans 13 amino acids. The V end lost 4 bases, the J end lost 1 base, and 6 bases lay between the germline ends. CDR3 loop: CASSAPGTDTQYF. CDR3 bases: TGTGCCAGCAGTGCCCCCGGCACAGATACGCAGTATTTT.

This clone showed up just a few times. This sequence joins TRBV3-1 (or the pseudogene TRBV3-2) and TRBJ2-2, with 9 bases matching TRBD1. The germline V gene has CDR1 LGHDT and CDR2 YNNKEL (reference sequence). Trimming removed 5 bases from V and 1 base from J; junction bases left unmatched: 8. CDR3 size: 17 residues. The CDR3: CASSSQGAFWNTGELFF. Here the CDR3 DNA reads TGTGCCAGCAGCTCACAGGGGGCTTTCTGGAACACCGGGGAGCTGTTTTTT.

The gene calls are TRBV6-4 and TRBJ2-7; 9 nucleotides line up with TRBD2. The CDR3 spans 15 residues. Looked up from germline, CDR1 is MRHNA and CDR2 is SNTAGT. J gave up 0 bases and V 4 bases, and 4 bases lay outside the gene matches. The CDR3 DNA follows: TGTGCCAGCAGTGTGACTAGCGGTGCCTCCTACGAGCAGTACTTC. Encoded protein: CASSVTSGASYEQYF.

The chain is built from TRBV5-1 and TRBJ1-4; D is uncertain. The CDR3 contains 15 residues. Germline loops: CDR1 SGHRS, CDR2 YFSETQ. The ends were cut back, 4 bases at V and 5 bases at J, with 15 bases in the middle. Written as DNA, the CDR3 is TGCGCCAGCAGCCAAATGGGAGGGCCAAATGAAAAACTGTTTTTT. Amino acid sequence: CASSQMGGPNEKLFF.

The rearrangement links TRBV2 to TRBJ1-2; 8 positions agree with TRBD1. J lost 6 bases, V lost 6 bases, and 9 bases had no gene match. Germline V CDR1 and CDR2: SNHLY, FYNNEI. CDR3 length: 14 amino acids. The CDR3: CASRPTPGQDGYTF. The DNA for the CDR3 is TGTGCCAGCAGACCCACCCCGGGACAGGATGGCTACACCTTC. The full variable domain, rest sourced from reference TRBV2 and TRBJ1-2, is EPEVTQTPSHQVTQMGQEVILRCVPISNHLYFYWYRQILGQKVEFLVSFYNNEISEKSEIFDDQFSVERPDGSNFTLKIRSTKLEDSAMYFCASRPTPGQDGYTFGSGTRLTVV.

This sequence joins TRBV7-2 and TRBJ2-1; 16 bases agree with TRBD2. Germline V CDR1 and CDR2: SGHTA, FQGNSA. J was trimmed by 8 bases and V by 5 bases; bases with no gene match: 15. CDR3 size: 19 residues. Written as DNA, the CDR3 is TGTGCCAGCAGCCCTCGGGGACTAGCGGGGGGGCTCTGGGTCGATGAGCAGTTCTTC. Protein sequence: CASSPRGLAGGLWVDEQFF.

The chain carries TRBV19 and TRBJ2-7, with 7 positions matching TRBD2. The germline CDR1 and CDR2 sequences are LNHDA and SQIVND (reference sequence). The CDR3 has 16 amino acids. The V segment lost 1 base and the J segment 3 bases; nucleotides outside the gene matches: 9. CDR3: CASSIAALQRGYEQYF. CDR3 nucleotide sequence: TGTGCCAGTAGTATAGCGGCCCTACAGCGGGGCTACGAGCAGTACTTC.